This T cell receptor (beta chain) was captured by sequencing in a study of cytomegalovirus exposure and HLA in healthy donors. CDR3 length: 16 amino acids. V lost 2 bases to trimming and J lost 3 bases; unmatched junction nucleotides: 8. Germline assignment: CDR1 MNHEY and CDR2 SVGAGI. The PCR used 60 Vbeta and 13 Jbeta primers. TCRdb's copy holds only in-frame clones and misses some; the assay was immunoSEQ multiplex PCR. The table shows 200,000 to 250,000 clones, with roughly 80% occurring only once. The chain carries TRBV6-5 and TRBJ2-7, with 9 bases that match TRBD1. This receptor was identified in a man aged 30 to 39 in good health and CMV-seronegative. Input material: PBMCs. As DNA, the CDR3 is TGTGCCAGCAGTTACACCGGGACAGGGAGCATCTACGAGCAGTACTTC. Protein sequence: CASSYTGTGSIYEQYF.